The clone carrying this TCR beta chain is a singleton in its sample. The target antigen is unknown. This could be a read error, since a much larger clone is one nucleotide away. This entry comes from a study of regulatory T cells in long-lasting Graves disease. Study-wide points: Persistent disease showed a preference for TRBV28, TRBJ1-2 and TRBJ2-5. Accuracy was possibly reduced by small sample size.

Sequencing libraries for TCR beta were prepared with iRepertoire HTBI primers and Arm-PCR of CDR3 regions. MiXCR, run by TCRdb on the multiplex PCR reads, gives a single entry per CDR3 protein. The data show 400,000 to 500,000 distinct CDR3 sequences, 15% seen once. The CDR3 sequence is 14 residues long. The V gene's germline CDR1 is SGHDT and CDR2 YYEEEE. V lost 1 base and J 7 bases, leaving 14 bases between the germline ends. Time point meaning: newly diagnosed GD, antithyroid drugs for less than 3 months. From RNA extracted from PBMCs, the TCR library was made. These records were also assigned to another study, of T cells in Graves' hyperthyroidism and ophthalmopathy. From that study: Clinical symptoms, serum thyroxine and TRAb, thyroid ultrasound and orbital computed tomography were used for the diagnoses. Peripheral blood also featured most of the thyroid clonotypes expanded above 0.001.

This sample comprised peripheral blood mononuclear cells (PBMCs), obtained at new diagnosis, from a patient treated with antithyroid drugs. The gene calls are TRBV5-6 and TRBJ1-1; no firm D call. The TCR was taken from a woman aged 40 to 50 with Graves disease. The DNA for the CDR3 is TGTGCCAGCAGCTTGTGGCCCTTGCGGGGTGAAGCTTTCTTT. Translating it yields CASSLWPLRGEAFF.